The next 7 T cell receptor beta chains were all read from a single sample in a study of blood T cell repertoires in COVID-19. The assay was immunoSEQ multiplex PCR, and TCRdb's table has in-frame clones only and misses some. Among approximately 330,000 clones listed, about 91% were seen once. Sequenced material: peripheral blood. Receptor source: a man aged 25 to 45 with COVID-19, enrolled during active disease.

V is TRBV27 and J is TRBJ1-2, with D perhaps TRBD1 (6 bases). Looked up from germline, CDR1 is MNHEY and CDR2 is SMNVEV (reference sequence). The CDR3 covers 13 residues. V dropped 6 bases and J dropped 4 bases, with 12 bases sitting between them. The chain's CDR3 is CASRLDSSYGYTF. In DNA form, the CDR3 reads TGTGCCAGCAGACTGGACAGTTCCTATGGCTACACCTTC.

The CDR3 nucleotides read TGTGCCAGCAGCCAAGACGTCGCGGCCCGATGGGACACTGAAGCTTTCTTT. Translating gives CASSQDVAARWDTEAFF. The chain uses TRBV4-2 and TRBJ1-1; D remains ambiguous. The CDR3 consists of 17 residues. The germline gives CDR1 LGHNA, CDR2 YNFKEQ. Between the trimmed V and J ends, which lost 0 bases and 3 bases, there was a span of 17 bases.

The chain combines TRBV3-1 (or the pseudogene TRBV3-2) with TRBJ1-6; no clear D. Germline V gives CDR1 LGHDT, CDR2 YNNKEL (reference sequence). This CDR3 has 15 residues. Trimming removed 4 bases at V and 7 bases at J, with 14 bases between. CDR3 bases: TGTGCCAGCAGCCTACGAGAGGTGCGGAATTCACCCCTCCACTTT. It is translated as CASSLREVRNSPLHF.

V usage is TRBV2 and J usage is TRBJ2-1; the match to TRBD1 covers 7 bases. CDR1 SNHLY and CDR2 FYNNEI come from the germline V gene. This CDR3 comprises 13 residues. With 7 bases clipped from V and 3 bases from J, the junction kept 3 bases outside the gene matches. In DNA form, the CDR3 reads TGTGCCAGCAACAGGGACAGCTACAATGAGCAGTTCTTC. Translation: CASNRDSYNEQFF.

The table lists this clone with a few counts. V and J are TRBV7-2 and TRBJ2-7; no reliable D call. The germline V and J ends were trimmed by 5 bases and 4 bases, with 6 bases remaining between them. In germline, CDR1 is SGHTA, CDR2 FQGNSA. CDR3 length: 11 residues. The chain's CDR3 is CASSQRYEQYF. In DNA, the CDR3 is TGTGCCAGCAGCCAACGGTACGAGCAGTACTTC. Combining the CDR3 with reference TRBV7-2 and TRBJ2-7 gives the whole variable domain GAGVSQSPSNKVTEKGKDVELRCDPISGHTALYWYRQSLGQGLEFLIYFQGNSAPDKSGLPSDRFSAERTGGSVSTLTIQRTQQEDSAVYLCASSQRYEQYFGPGTRLTVT.

The sample holds a few counts of this clone. The gene calls are TRBV11-3 and TRBJ2-3, with TRBD2 matching over 16 bases. V gave up 5 bases and J gave up 4 bases; unmatched junction bases: 3. The germline gives CDR1 SGHNT, CDR2 YENEEA. The CDR3 extends over 16 amino acids. For the CDR3, the DNA is TGTGCCAGCAGCCTCGGGACTAGCGGGGGGGCAGATACGCAGTATTTT. It encodes CASSLGTSGGADTQYF.

The chain uses TRBV28 and TRBJ1-4, with a possible D match to TRBD1 (5 bases). This CDR3 spans 14 amino acids. With 2 bases removed from V and 4 bases from J, the gap between germline ends came to 8 bases. Germline CDR1 is MDHEN and CDR2 is SYDVKM. The CDR3 nucleotides are TGTGCCAGCAGTTTACCCGGACATAATGAAAAACTGTTTTTT. This encodes CASSLPGHNEKLFF.